This T cell receptor beta chain came from a study of cytomegalovirus exposure and HLA in healthy donors. The PCR employed 60 Vbeta primers together with 13 Jbeta primers. Sequencing used immunoSEQ multiplex PCR; TCRdb keeps in-frame clones, though not all of them. The profile shows approximately 210,000 clones, 70% to 80% of them singletons. Germline assignment: CDR1 SGHVS and CDR2 FQNEAQ. The junction had 11 bases not matched to a gene; V was cut back by 2 bases and J by 8 bases. The CDR3 covers 18 residues. Overall study findings and caveats: Immune exposure information available was restricted to CMV serostatus.

As regards this clone: Antigen: not known.

The clonotype was recovered from a woman in her 30s in good health and CMV-seropositive. This chain uses TRBV7-8 with TRBJ2-1; 14 positions match TRBD2. The sample was PBMCs. The CDR3 region has the DNA TGTGCCAGCAGCTTATTTACCGGGACTAGCGGGAGTTACCATGAGCAGTTCTTC. This gives the protein CASSLFTGTSGSYHEQFF.